This is a list of T cell receptor beta chains from one sample in a study of T cell responses to AZD1222 COVID-19 vaccine. This table comes from immunoSEQ multiplex PCR, and its TCRdb copy is limited to in-frame clones, with some not included. There are under 300,000 clones in the sample; more than 85% occur only once, and about 0.5% lies in the top ten. The input for sequencing was peripheral blood, taken on day 0 of AZD1222 vaccination. The receptors were sampled from an adult in good health. CDR3s include the opening cysteine and the closing phenylalanine or tryptophan.

V gene	CDR3 protein
TRBV5-1	CASTWGGRNTGELFF
TRBV27	CASSWKYQETQYF
TRBV15	CATSQTGTSEQYF
TRBV19	CASSKKTGAIVNTEAFF
TRBV20-1	CSARTEETQYF
TRBV27	CASSPPGNQPQHF
TRBV28	CASSRDLNQPQHF
TRBV7-2	CASSSDRVGGNTIYF
TRBV7-6	CASSLVPLEEKLFF
TRBV11-2	CASSLARSSETYEQYF
TRBV28	CASRKTNTGELFF
TRBV18	CASSPPSGGNNEQFF
TRBV23-1	CASSLPRPGSWYEQYF
TRBV28	CASSPIRGGNEKLFF
TRBV2	CASSEHGGTGELFF
TRBV6-5	CASIPGGNTEAFF
TRBV7-9	CASSSGSGNEQYF
TRBV4-3	CASSQGASGRLSYEQYF
TRBV4-1	CASSQDRRGGEKLFF
TRBV4-3	CASSQDRGGYEQFF
TRBV6-5	CASSYRASSSYEQYF
TRBV6-2/TRBV6-3	CASSYVPRGNQPQHF